Below, one TCR beta chain is given with its context. Its specificity is not known. Second doses that came at about 4 or about 12 weeks were put together. Germline CDR1 and CDR2: SNHLY and FYNNEI. The CDR3 has 15 amino acids. V shed 7 bases and J shed 0 bases, with 14 bases lying between them. The record originates from a study of T cell responses to AZD1222 COVID-19 vaccine. Study findings and constraints: The repertoires were collected only after the peak T cell response.

Method: immunoSEQ multiplex PCR; TCRdb's copy keeps in-frame clones and lacks some. The sample includes 150,000 to 200,000 clones, less than 95% seen only once; the top ten take around 6.3%. This chain connects TRBV2 to TRBJ2-3; D not certain. Sequenced material: peripheral blood, taken 28 days after the second AZD1222 dose. The sequence was collected from an adult who received the AZD1222 COVID-19 vaccine. CDR3 coding DNA: TGTGCCAGCATTGGGCGGAGAACTAGCACAGATACGCAGTATTTT. This codes for CASIGRRTSTDTQYF.